Listed here are 4 T cell receptor beta chains from one sample, sequenced in a study of blood T cells in healthy people across ages. A J-beta primer mix and a sample-barcoded 5' primer were used in a second PCR of roughly 6 to 11 cycles. TCRdb passed the 5' RACE reads through MiXCR, listing each CDR3 protein once. This sample has about a million distinct CDR3 sequences, with under 40% found just once. Sequencing was carried out using blood. The source of these receptors is a man between 18 and 35 years old in good health.

As to this clonotype: A much larger clone sits a single nucleotide away, making a read error possible. J is TRBJ2-3 and V is TRBV7-7; D possibly uses TRBD1 or TRBD2 (5 bases each). The CDR3 contains 15 residues. Germline-derived CDR1 and CDR2 are SSHAT and FNYEAQ (reference sequence). CDR3 nucleotides: TGTGCTAGCAGCGAGGGACCAGCTCTCTCAGATACGCAGTATTTT. Protein sequence: CASSEGPALSDTQYF.

In nucleotides, the CDR3 is TGCGCCAGCAGCCTTACGGGGGACCCCTTAACTGAAGCTTTCTTT. It yields the protein CASSLTGDPLTEAFF. V usage is TRBV5-1 and J usage is TRBJ1-1; D is possibly TRBD1 (5 bases). Trimming took 4 bases from V and 5 from J, leaving 18 bases between them. This CDR3 is 15 amino acids long. Germline CDR1 and CDR2: SGHRS and YFSETQ.

The chain joins TRBV9 to TRBJ2-1; 8 bases align to TRBD2. The J call may be incorrect, as the DNA end agrees better with TRBJ2-7. The CDR3 runs to 17 residues. From germline, CDR1 is SGDLS and CDR2 YYNGEE. The CDR3 here is CASSVASAGGLYNEQYF. For the CDR3, the DNA is TGTGCCAGCAGCGTAGCCAGTGCGGGGGGACTCTACAATGAGCAGTACTTC.

This chain connects TRBV6-2 or TRBV6-3 to TRBJ1-1; 12 bases agree with TRBD1. CDR3 length: 13 residues. J was trimmed by 12 bases and V by 4 bases; bases with no gene match: 6. The germline gives CDR1 MNHEY, CDR2 SVGEGT. CDR3 sequence (DNA): TGTGCCAGCAGTTCCGGGACAGGGGGCATGACTTTCTTT. It is translated as CASSSGTGGMTFF.